This T cell receptor beta chain was recorded in a study of blood T cell repertoires in COVID-19. In germline, CDR1 is SGHAT, CDR2 FQNNGV. This CDR3 region has 15 residues. Trimming shortened V by 4 bases and J by 7 bases, and 19 bases separated the two germline ends. Using immunoSEQ multiplex PCR, the repertoire was profiled, and TCRdb retains in-frame clones only, with some absent. Of some 350,000 clones listed, around 86% are singletons. The sequenced material came from peripheral blood. V and J are TRBV11-2 and TRBJ1-2; D is possibly TRBD1 (6 bases). The TCR was taken from a human donor in a cohort sampled during active COVID-19. For the CDR3, the DNA is TGTGCCAGCAGCTCGAAAACAGGGTGGGGAAGTGGCTACACCTTC. Translated: CASSSKTGWGSGYTF. Drawing the rest from reference TRBV11-2 and TRBJ1-2, the complete variable domain is EAGVAQSPRYKIIEKRQSVAFWCNPISGHATLYWYQQILGQGPKLLIQFQNNGVVDDSQLPKDRFSAERLKGVDSTLKIQPAKLEDSAVYLCASSSKTGWGSGYTFGSGTRLTVV.